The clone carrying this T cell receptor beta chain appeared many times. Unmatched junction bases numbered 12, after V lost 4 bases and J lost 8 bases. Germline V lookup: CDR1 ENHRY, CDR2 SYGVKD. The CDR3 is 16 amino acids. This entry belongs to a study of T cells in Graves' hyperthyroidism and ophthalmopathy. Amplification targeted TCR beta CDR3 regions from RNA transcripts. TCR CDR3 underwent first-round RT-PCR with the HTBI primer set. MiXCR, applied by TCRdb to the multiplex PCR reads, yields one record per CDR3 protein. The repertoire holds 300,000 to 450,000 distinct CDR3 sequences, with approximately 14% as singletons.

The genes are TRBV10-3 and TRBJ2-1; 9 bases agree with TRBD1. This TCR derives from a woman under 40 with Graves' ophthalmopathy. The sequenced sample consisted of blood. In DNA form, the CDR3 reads TGTGCCATCAGTGTTACCGGGACAGGGATTATGTATGAGCAGTTCTTC. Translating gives CAISVTGTGIMYEQFF.